This T cell receptor (beta chain) was recorded in a study of PD-L1 blockade in urothelial cancer (dated by TCRdb to about 2017). About the investigation overall: Therapy was started at some point between 2012 and 2014 for all patients, and atezolizumab 1,200 mg was administered intravenously every 3 weeks. About 85% of the roughly 29 patients were identified as males with urothelial cancer of bladder origin, and a prior smoking history was reported by 18 of 29 patients. An ECOG performance status of 0 or 1 was recorded for the patients, and 0 to 3 prior chemotherapy regimens had been received by the patients. Blood samples were analyzed 3 weeks after the start of treatment (second dose) and 6 weeks after the start of treatment. Blood samples gave median yields of approximately 130,000 T cells and over 80,000 unique TCRs, along with a median clonality of about 0.084. The study was an exploratory multi-omic analysis of somatic, immune and clinical correlates of response to PD-L1 blockade with atezolizumab in urothelial cancer. TCR sequencing covered pretreatment tumor samples and matched, serially collected peripheral blood taken before and after atezolizumab treatment. Progression-free survival longer than 6 months counted as durable clinical benefit, and TCR features were additionally tested against both progression-free and overall survival. Whole exome sequencing and RNA sequencing of pretreatment tumors were performed alongside TCR sequencing in the same patients. Fewer than ten patients reached durable clinical benefit, while roughly 22 patients did not. Twenty-nine patients had pretreatment blood TCR-seq, some 25 had at least one posttreatment blood collection, and some 25 had tumor TCR-seq.

Synthetic TCR analog templates were spiked into each PCR to estimate absolute template abundance from read counts. TCRbeta CDR3 regions were amplified from genomic DNA with bias-controlled V and J gene primers using the immunoSEQ assay. Rearranged TCRbeta segments were sequenced at approximately 20X coverage. The study's processing was this. Clustering was used to correct sequencing errors, and CDR3s were annotated against IMGT to assign V, D and J genes. Downstream analyses used only productive TCRbeta rearrangements, leaving out any out-of-frame or stop-codon sequences. Clonality was computed as one minus Shannon entropy normalized by the log of the number of unique productive sequences. Fisher's exact test with Benjamini-Hochberg correction, at a threshold of adjusted p below 0.01, was used to find clones that differed between time points or between blood and tumor. Here the immuneACCESS table is served through TCRdb, limited to in-frame sequences with V and J called. Missing clones are a known gap in these copies; in checked studies unresolved V genes cover under half, and the rest lacks a known reason. V and J calls and clone size are given by that table; D and trimming were obtained from the DNA. A total of more than 85,000 clones appear in this sample, about 91% of them only once. The ten largest make up around 0.92% of the sample.

Note on this clone: Its antigen remains unidentified. It has no much larger one-base neighbor in the sample; base qualities were not kept.

The research as a whole found: Because the sample size was small (n ≈ 30) and many exploratory analyses were performed, the results are intended to be hypothesis-generating. Greater expansion of tumor-associated TCR clones in peripheral blood 3 weeks after the start of treatment was observed in patients with durable benefit (n of about 21, p = 0.022). A pretreatment peripheral blood TCR clonality below the median was linked to improved progression-free and overall survival.

The cohort included 29 patients with locally advanced or metastatic urothelial carcinoma who were treated at Memorial Sloan Kettering on a trial protocol. Peripheral blood mononuclear cells were collected pretreatment and during treatment, with between 1 and 8 total time points obtained per patient. The Qiagen DNeasy Blood extraction kit was used to purify genomic DNA from total PBMCs and tumor samples. Collected pretreatment and during treatment, PBMCs were isolated and stored as previously described. Taken from cysteine to phenylalanine, the CDR3 has 15 residues. The entry retains the CDR3 DNA only, 45 bases that are in frame from base 1. Unmatched junction bases come to 4, with V trimmed by 2 bases and J by 4 bases. CDR1 and CDR2 are read off the germline V gene as MNHEY and SVGAGI.

The sequencing used PBMCs, collected around atezolizumab (anti-PD-L1) treatment. This sequence originates from a woman of 80 years or more with urothelial cancer. Recombination connected TRBV6-5 to TRBJ1-1, with TRBD1 matching 10 junction bases. The bases are TGTGCCAGCAGTTACGGAAGGACAGGGGGCACTGAAGCTTTCTTT. This translates into CASSYGRTGGTEAFF.